This TCR beta chain is from a study of blood T cells in healthy people across ages. The study's findings and limits: Long-lived donors had more naive CD4+ cells and higher diversity than aged donors.

Alongside a J-beta primer mix, a sample-barcoded 5' primer served in a second PCR lasting roughly 6 to 12 cycles. MiXCR, run by TCRdb on the 5' RACE reads, gives a single entry per CDR3 protein. This repertoire shows around 1,500,000 distinct CDR3 sequences, 28% found once; its top ten account for approximately 7.7%. A word on this clonotype: Its target is unknown.

The authors extracted at least 5 micrograms of total RNA per sample. V lost 7 bases, J lost 1 base, and 16 bases lay in between. CDR1 is SGDLS and CDR2 is YYNGEE in the germline V gene. The CDR3 consists of 15 residues. This sequence was found in a woman aged 30 to 39 in good health. Source material: blood. J is TRBJ2-3 and V is TRBV9; no reliable D call. CDR3 DNA: TGTGCCAGCTCCTTGACCCACCCGGGCACAGATACGCAGTATTTT. Amino acids: CASSLTHPGTDTQYF. The full variable domain, with the rest looked up from reference TRBV9 and TRBJ2-3, is DSGVTQTPKHLITATGQRVTLRCSPRSGDLSVYWYQQSLDQGLQFLIQYYNGEERAKGNILERFSAQQFPDLHSELNLSSLELGDSALYFCASSLTHPGTDTQYFGPGTRLTVL.